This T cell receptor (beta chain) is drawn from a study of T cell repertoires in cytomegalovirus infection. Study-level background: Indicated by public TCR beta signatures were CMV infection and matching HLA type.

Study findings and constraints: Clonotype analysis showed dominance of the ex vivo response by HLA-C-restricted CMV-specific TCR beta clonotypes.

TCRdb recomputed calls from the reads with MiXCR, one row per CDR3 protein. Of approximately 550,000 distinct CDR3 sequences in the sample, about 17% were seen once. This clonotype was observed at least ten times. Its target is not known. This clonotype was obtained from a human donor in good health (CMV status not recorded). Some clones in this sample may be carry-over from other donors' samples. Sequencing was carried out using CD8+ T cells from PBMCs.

CDR3 loop: CASSERLADYNEQFF. The CDR3 nucleotides read TGTGCCAGCAGTGAAAGACTAGCGGATTACAATGAGCAGTTCTTC. This rearrangement joins TRBV2 to TRBJ2-1; 9 bases map to TRBD2. After removal of 2 bases from V and 4 bases from J, the junction contained 3 bases not matched to a gene. The germline V gene has CDR1 SNHLY and CDR2 FYNNEI. The CDR3 length is 15 residues.